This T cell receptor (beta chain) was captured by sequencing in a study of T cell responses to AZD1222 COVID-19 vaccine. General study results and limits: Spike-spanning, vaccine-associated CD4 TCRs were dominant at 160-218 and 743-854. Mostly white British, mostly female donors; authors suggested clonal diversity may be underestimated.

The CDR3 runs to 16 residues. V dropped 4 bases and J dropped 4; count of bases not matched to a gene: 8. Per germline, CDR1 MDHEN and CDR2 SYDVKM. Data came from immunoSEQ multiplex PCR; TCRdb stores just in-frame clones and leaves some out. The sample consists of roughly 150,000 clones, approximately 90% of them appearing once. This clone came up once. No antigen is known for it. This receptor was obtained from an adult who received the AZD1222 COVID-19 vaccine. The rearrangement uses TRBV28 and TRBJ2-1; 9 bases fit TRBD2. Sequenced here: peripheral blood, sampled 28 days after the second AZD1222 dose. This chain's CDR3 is CASSSFGTSTYNEQFF. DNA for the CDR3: TGTGCCAGCAGTTCCTTCGGGACTAGCACTTACAATGAGCAGTTCTTC.